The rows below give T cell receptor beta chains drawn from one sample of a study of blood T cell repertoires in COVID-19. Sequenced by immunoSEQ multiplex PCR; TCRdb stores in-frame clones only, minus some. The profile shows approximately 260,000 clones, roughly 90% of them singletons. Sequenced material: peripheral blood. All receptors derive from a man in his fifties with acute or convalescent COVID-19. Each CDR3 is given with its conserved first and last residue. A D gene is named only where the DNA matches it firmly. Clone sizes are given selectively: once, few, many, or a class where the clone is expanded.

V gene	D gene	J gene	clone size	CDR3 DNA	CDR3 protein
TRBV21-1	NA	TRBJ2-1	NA	TGTGCCAGCAGCAGCTCGTTAGGGGGTGGCTTCTACAATGAGCAGTTCTTC	CASSSSLGGGFYNEQFF
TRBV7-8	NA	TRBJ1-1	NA	TGTGCCAGCAGCTTAGCGCAGGGGACTGAAGCTTTCTTT	CASSLAQGTEAFF
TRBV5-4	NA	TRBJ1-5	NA	TGTGCCAGCAGCTTGGACGGGATTAATCAGCCCCAGCATTTT	CASSLDGINQPQHF
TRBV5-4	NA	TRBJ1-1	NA	TGTGCCAGCAGCTTGGGCGGGGCAGGGGCTTTCTTT	CASSLGGAGAFF
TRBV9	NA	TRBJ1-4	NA	TGTGCCAGCAGCTCGGACATCGGAAAACTGTTTTTT	CASSSDIGKLFF
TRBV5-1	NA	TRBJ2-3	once	TGCGCCAGCAGCTTGGTCGGGGGGCGAGGAGATACGCAGTATTTT	CASSLVGGRGDTQYF
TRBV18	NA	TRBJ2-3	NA	TGTGCCAGCTCCCCCATGGATACGCAGTATTTT	CASSPMDTQYF
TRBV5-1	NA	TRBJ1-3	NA	TGCGCCAGCAGCTGGGACACGAGCTCTGGAAACACCATATATTTT	CASSWDTSSGNTIYF
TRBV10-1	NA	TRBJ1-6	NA	TGCGCCAGCAGTGAGTTCGGGAATTCACCCCTCCACTTT	CASSEFGNSPLHF
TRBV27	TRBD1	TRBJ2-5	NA	TGTGCCAGCAGTTCTGGACAGGGAGGCCAAGAGACCCAGTACTTC	CASSSGQGGQETQYF
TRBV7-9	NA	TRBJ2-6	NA	TGTGCCAGCAGCCTCTCCAGTGGCTCTGGGGCCAACGTCCTGACTTTC	CASSLSSGSGANVLTF
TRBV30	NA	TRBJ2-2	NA	TGTGCCTGGAGTGGGGCAGGGTGGACCGGGGAGCTGTTTTTT	CAWSGAGWTGELFF
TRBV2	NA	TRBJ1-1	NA	TGTGCCAGGAGAACTGGGTCGTCTAGCACTGAAGCTTTCTTT	CARRTGSSSTEAFF
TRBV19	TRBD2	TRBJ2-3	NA	TGTGCCAGTAAGGGCGGCCTAGCGGGGTTCTCTAGCACAGATACGCAGTATTTT	CASKGGLAGFSSTDTQYF
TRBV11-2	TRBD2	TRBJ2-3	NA	TGTGCCAGCAGACTAGCGGGGGGGCGTGGAGATACGCAGTATTTT	CASRLAGGRGDTQYF
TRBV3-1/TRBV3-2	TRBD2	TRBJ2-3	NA	TGTGCCAGCAGCCCTTTAGCGGGGTCCTCCACAGATACGCAGTATTTT	CASSPLAGSSTDTQYF
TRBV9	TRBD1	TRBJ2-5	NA	TGTGCCAGCAGCGTAGCAGGGGGAGAGACCCAGTACTTC	CASSVAGGETQYF